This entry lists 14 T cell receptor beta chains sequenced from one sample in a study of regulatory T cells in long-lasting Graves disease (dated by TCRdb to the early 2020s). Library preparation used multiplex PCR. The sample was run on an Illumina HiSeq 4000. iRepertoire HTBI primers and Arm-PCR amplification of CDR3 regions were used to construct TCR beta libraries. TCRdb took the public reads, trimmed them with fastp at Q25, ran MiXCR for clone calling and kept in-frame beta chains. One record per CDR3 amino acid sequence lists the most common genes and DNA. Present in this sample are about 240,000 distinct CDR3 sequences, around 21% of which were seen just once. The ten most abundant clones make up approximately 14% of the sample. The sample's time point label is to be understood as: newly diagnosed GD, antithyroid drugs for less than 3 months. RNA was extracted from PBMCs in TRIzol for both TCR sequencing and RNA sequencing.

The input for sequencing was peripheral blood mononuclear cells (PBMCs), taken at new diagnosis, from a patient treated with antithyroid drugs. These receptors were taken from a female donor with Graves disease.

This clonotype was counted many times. The CDR3 sequence: CAISEVLAGAVGTQYF. The CDR3 nucleotides read TGTGCCATCAGTGAAGTCCTAGCGGGTGCAGTAGGGACCCAGTACTTC. The V and J genes are TRBV10-3 and TRBJ2-1; 8 bases fit TRBD2. The DNA end is a closer match to TRBJ2-5, so the J assignment may be wrong. The germline gives CDR1 ENHRY, CDR2 SYGVKD. CDR3 length equals 16 residues.

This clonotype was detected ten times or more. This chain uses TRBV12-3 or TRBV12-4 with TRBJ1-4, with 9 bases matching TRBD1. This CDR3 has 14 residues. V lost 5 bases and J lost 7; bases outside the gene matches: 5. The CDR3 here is CASSKGQGSEKLFF. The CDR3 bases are TGTGCCAGCAGTAAGGGACAGGGAAGTGAAAAACTGTTTTTT.

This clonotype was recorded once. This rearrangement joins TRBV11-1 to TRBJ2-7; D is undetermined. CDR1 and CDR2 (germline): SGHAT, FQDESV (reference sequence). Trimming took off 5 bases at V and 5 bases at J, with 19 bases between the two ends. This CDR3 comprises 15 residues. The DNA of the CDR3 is TGTGCCAGCAGCCCCGAGAGAACCGGTTTGGACGAGCAGTACTTC. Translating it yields CASSPERTGLDEQYF.

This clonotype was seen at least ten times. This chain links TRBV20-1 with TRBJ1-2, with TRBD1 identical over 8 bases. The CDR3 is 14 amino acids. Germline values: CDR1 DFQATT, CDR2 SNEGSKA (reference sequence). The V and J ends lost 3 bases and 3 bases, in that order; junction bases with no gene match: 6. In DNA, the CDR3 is TGCAGTGCTAGGAGGACAGGGAGGGACTATGGCTACACCTTC. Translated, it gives CSARRTGRDYGYTF.

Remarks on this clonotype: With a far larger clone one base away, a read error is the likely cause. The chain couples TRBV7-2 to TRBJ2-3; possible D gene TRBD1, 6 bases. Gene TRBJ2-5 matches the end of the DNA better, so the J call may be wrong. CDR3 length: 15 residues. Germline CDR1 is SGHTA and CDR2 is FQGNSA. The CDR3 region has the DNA TGTGCCAGCAGCTTAGCAACCCAAAGCAGGGGGACCCAGTACTTC. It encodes CASSLATQSRGTQYF.

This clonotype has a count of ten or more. DNA for the CDR3: TGTGCCAGCAGCCCGAACAATGGACAGGGGGATACCTACAATGAGCAGTTCTTC. Protein: CASSPNNGQGDTYNEQFF. This chain uses TRBV5-5 with TRBJ2-1, with 10 bases matching TRBD1. Unmatched junction bases numbered 12, after V lost 4 bases and J lost 2 bases. CDR3 length: 18 amino acids. The germline CDR1 and CDR2 sequences are SGHKS and YYEKEE (reference sequence).

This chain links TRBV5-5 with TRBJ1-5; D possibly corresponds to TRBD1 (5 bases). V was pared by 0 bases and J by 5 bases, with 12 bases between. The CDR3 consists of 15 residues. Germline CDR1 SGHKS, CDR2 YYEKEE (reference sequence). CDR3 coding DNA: TGTGCCAGCAGCTTGGGATTCGGGACTCATCAGCCCCAGCATTTT. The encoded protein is CASSLGFGTHQPQHF.

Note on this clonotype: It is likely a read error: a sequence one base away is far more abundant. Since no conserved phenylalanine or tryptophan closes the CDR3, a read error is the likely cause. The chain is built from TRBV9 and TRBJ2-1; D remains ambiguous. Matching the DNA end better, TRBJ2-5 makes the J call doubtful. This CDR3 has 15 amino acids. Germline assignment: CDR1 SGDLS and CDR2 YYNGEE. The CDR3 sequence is CASSSLSAEQETQYV. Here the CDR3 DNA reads TGTGCCAGCAGCTCCCTTTCGGCGGAACAAGAGACCCAGTACGTC.

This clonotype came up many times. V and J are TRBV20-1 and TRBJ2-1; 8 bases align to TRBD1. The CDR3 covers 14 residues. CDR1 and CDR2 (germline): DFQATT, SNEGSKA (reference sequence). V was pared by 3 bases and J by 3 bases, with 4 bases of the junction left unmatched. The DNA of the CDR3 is TGCAGTGCTAGGACAGGGGTGGGCTACAATGAGCAGTTCTTC. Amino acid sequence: CSARTGVGYNEQFF.

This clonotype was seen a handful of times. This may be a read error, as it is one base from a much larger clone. CDR3 bases: TGTGCCAGCAAGGTTGACCTCCCCTACAATGAGCAGTTCTTC. Translated, it gives CASKVDLPYNEQFF. The V call is TRBV7-8, the J call TRBJ2-1; D gene unclear. V was trimmed by 7 bases and J by 2 bases, leaving 12 bases between them. This CDR3 has 14 residues. The germline V gene encodes CDR1 SGHVS and CDR2 FQNEAQ.

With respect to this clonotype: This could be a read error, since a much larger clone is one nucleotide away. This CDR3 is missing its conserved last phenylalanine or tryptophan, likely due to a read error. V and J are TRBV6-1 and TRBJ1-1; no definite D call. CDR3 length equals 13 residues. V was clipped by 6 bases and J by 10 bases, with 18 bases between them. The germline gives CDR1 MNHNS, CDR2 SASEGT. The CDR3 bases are TGTGCCAGCAGAACCCCAGAGGGATTGATAGCTTTCCTT. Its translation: CASRTPEGLIAFL.

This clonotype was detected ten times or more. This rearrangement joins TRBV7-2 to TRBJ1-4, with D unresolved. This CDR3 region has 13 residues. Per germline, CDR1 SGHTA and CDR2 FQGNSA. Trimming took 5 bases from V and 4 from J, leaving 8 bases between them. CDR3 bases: TGTGCCAGCAGCCCCACCATTAATGAAAAACTGTTTTTT. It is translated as CASSPTINEKLFF. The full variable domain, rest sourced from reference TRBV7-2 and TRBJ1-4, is GAGVSQSPSNKVTEKGKDVELRCDPISGHTALYWYRQSLGQGLEFLIYFQGNSAPDKSGLPSDRFSAERTGGSVSTLTIQRTQQEDSAVYLCASSPTINEKLFFGSGTQLSVL.

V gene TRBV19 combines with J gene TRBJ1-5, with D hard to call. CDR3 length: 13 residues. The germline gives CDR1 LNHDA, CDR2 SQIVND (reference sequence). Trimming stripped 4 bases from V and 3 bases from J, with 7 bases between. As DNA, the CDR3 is TGTGCCAGTAGTAAGGGAAACAATCAGCCCCAGCATTTT. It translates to CASSKGNNQPQHF.

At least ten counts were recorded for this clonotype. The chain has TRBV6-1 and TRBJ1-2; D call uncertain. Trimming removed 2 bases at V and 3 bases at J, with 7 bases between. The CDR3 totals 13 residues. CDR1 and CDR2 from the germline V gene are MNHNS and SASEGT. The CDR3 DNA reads TGTGCCAGCAGTGAACGGGGTGACTATGGCTACACCTTC. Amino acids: CASSERGDYGYTF.